The 16 T cell receptor beta chains presented below share a single source sample, sequenced in a study of shared T cell receptors in the human thymus. Only in-frame clones appear in the TCRdb table, and some are missing; sequencing was by immunoSEQ multiplex PCR. This table has approximately 660,000 clones, around nine tenths appearing once. This sample was shared with a second study, whose subject was human thymus T cells.

Specimen: thymocytes. The receptor source for this set is a boy under two years old with a congenital heart defect.

The chain joins TRBV28 to TRBJ1-4; 11 nucleotides agree with TRBD1. This CDR3 is 18 amino acids long. The trim removed 2 bases at V and 0 bases at J, leaving 5 bases unmatched. Germline CDR1 reads MDHEN; CDR2 reads SYDVKM. Written as DNA, the CDR3 is TGTGCCAGCAGTTTACACCGGACAGGGGGCCCAACTAATGAAAAACTGTTTTTT. Encoded protein: CASSLHRTGGPTNEKLFF. Complete variable domain (other parts from reference TRBV28 and TRBJ1-4): DVKVTQSSRYLVKRTGEKVFLECVQDMDHENMFWYRQDPGLGLRLIYFSYDVKMKEKGDIPEGYSVSREKKERFSLILESASTNQTSMYLCASSLHRTGGPTNEKLFFGSGTQLSVL.

The rearrangement uses TRBV6-6 and TRBJ1-2; the D gene is possibly TRBD1 (6 bases). Germline V lookup: CDR1 MNHNY, CDR2 SVGAGI (reference sequence). Trimming took 5 bases from V and 5 from J, leaving 18 bases between them. The CDR3 is 15 amino acids. CDR3 protein: CASSPTPRDKYGYTF. CDR3 nucleotide sequence: TGTGCCAGCAGTCCTACCCCCCGGGACAAATATGGCTACACCTTC.

The genes are TRBV7-2 and TRBJ2-2; a weak D match, TRBD2 (6 bases). CDR1 SGHTA and CDR2 FQGNSA come from the germline V gene. The CDR3 totals 15 residues. The V and J ends lost 5 bases and 6 bases respectively, with 16 bases between them. The CDR3 bases are TGTGCCAGCAGCCCAGAGCGGAGGGGAGCCGGGGAGCTGTTTTTT. Its translation: CASSPERRGAGELFF.

V gene TRBV11-2 combines with J gene TRBJ2-7; 10 positions match TRBD2. V lost 2 bases, J lost 3 bases, and 10 bases stayed unmatched. Germline CDR1 is SGHAT and CDR2 is FQNNGV. This CDR3 has 17 residues. CDR3 sequence (DNA): TGTGCCAGCAGCTTAACCGGGACTAGCGAGAGTAACTACGAGCAGTACTTC. Encoded protein: CASSLTGTSESNYEQYF.

This chain links TRBV28 with TRBJ2-5, with 10 nucleotides matching TRBD2. This CDR3 has 14 amino acids. Germline V gene sequence: CDR1 MDHEN, CDR2 SYDVKM. V lost 3 bases, J lost 5 bases, and 3 bases stayed unmatched. In DNA, the CDR3 is TGTGCCAGCAGTTTTAAGCGGGAGGGCGAGACCCAGTACTTC. Translating gives CASSFKREGETQYF.

The chain combines TRBV10-3 with TRBJ2-3; no definite D call. The CDR3 has 12 residues. Trimming removed 10 bases at V and 5 bases at J, with 13 bases between. CDR1 and CDR2 (germline): ENHRY, SYGVKD. The CDR3 DNA is TGTGCCACTGCGCTAAACGAAGATACGCAGTATTTT. Its protein is CATALNEDTQYF.

V gene TRBV5-1 combines with J gene TRBJ2-1; 9 bases are shared with TRBD2. This CDR3 is built from 18 residues. V gave up 3 bases and J gave up 4 bases; unmatched junction bases: 14. Germline CDR1 SGHRS, CDR2 YFSETQ. CDR3 nucleotides: TGCGCCAGCAGCTGGACGAAGTACCTAGCGGGAAAATACAATGAGCAGTTCTTC. It specifies CASSWTKYLAGKYNEQFF.

This chain connects TRBV5-6 to TRBJ2-1, with D possibly TRBD1 on 6 matching bases. The CDR3 is 14 residues long. Trimming shortened V by 0 bases and J by 9 bases, and 13 bases separated the two germline ends. The germline V gene has CDR1 SGHDT and CDR2 YYEEEE. The CDR3 sequence: CASSLDSDSCEQFF. The CDR3 region has the DNA TGTGCCAGCAGCTTGGACTCGGACAGCTGTGAGCAGTTCTTC.

This clone came up once. V is TRBV2 and J is TRBJ2-3; 10 bases line up with TRBD1. The trim removed 2 bases at V and 2 bases at J, leaving 4 bases unmatched. The CDR3 extends over 16 amino acids. Germline V lookup: CDR1 SNHLY, CDR2 FYNNEI. CDR3 in amino acids: CASSEPDRGFTDTQYF. The CDR3 coding sequence is TGTGCCAGCAGTGAACCGGACAGGGGGTTCACAGATACGCAGTATTTT.

The V gene is TRBV7-9, the J gene TRBJ2-2, with TRBD2 as a possible D gene (6 bases). The ends were cut back, 11 bases at V and 4 bases at J, with 20 bases in the middle. CDR1 is SEHNR, CDR2 FQNEAQ, per germline (reference sequence). The CDR3 contains 15 residues. CDR3 loop: CAGSRAGRATGELFF. The CDR3 DNA is TGTGCCGGCTCTCGGGCGGGGCGGGCCACCGGGGAGCTGTTTTTT. The full variable domain, rest sourced from reference TRBV7-9 and TRBJ2-2, is DTGVSQNPRHKITKRGQNVTFRCDPISEHNRLYWYRQTLGQGPEFLTYFQNEAQLEKSRLLSDRFSAERPKGSFSTLEIQRTEQGDSAMYLCAGSRAGRATGELFFGEGSRLTVL.

This sequence joins TRBV15 and TRBJ2-3, with 8 bases aligning to TRBD1. J was trimmed by 6 bases and V by 4 bases; bases with no gene match: 6. This CDR3 is 14 amino acids long. The germline V gene has CDR1 LNHNV and CDR2 YYDKDF (reference sequence). CDR3 bases: TGTGCCACCAGCACAAAAACAGGGGGGGATACGCAGTATTTT. Protein product: CATSTKTGGDTQYF.

J is TRBJ2-7 and V is TRBV10-3, with D possibly matching TRBD1 (5 bases). This CDR3 contains 13 residues. The germline V and J ends were trimmed by 9 bases and 6 bases, with 18 bases remaining between them. Germline CDR1 reads ENHRY; CDR2 reads SYGVKD. The CDR3 protein is CAIPGIKACEQYF. DNA for the CDR3: TGTGCCATTCCAGGGATAAAGGCTTGCGAGCAGTACTTC.

The chain uses TRBV15 and TRBJ2-7; TRBD1 matches at 7 bases. The junction had 12 bases not matched to a gene; V was cut back by 3 bases and J by 4 bases. The CDR3 sequence is 16 residues long. Germline V lookup: CDR1 LNHNV, CDR2 YYDKDF (reference sequence). The CDR3 sequence: CATSSPWADRSYEQYF. The CDR3 DNA sequence: TGTGCCACCAGCAGCCCTTGGGCGGACAGGAGTTACGAGCAGTACTTC.

This chain joins TRBV29-1 and TRBJ2-7, with a tentative D call TRBD1 (6 bases). The ends were cut back, 6 bases at V and 2 bases at J, with 11 bases in the middle. CDR3 length: 12 amino acids. The germline V gene has CDR1 SQVTM and CDR2 ANQGSEA. The CDR3 loop is CSVRTDPYEQYF. CDR3 coding DNA: TGCAGCGTCCGGACAGACCCCTACGAGCAGTACTTC.

The chain recombines TRBV7-2 with TRBJ2-7; D is possibly TRBD1 (6 bases). The CDR3 consists of 15 residues. Germline V lookup: CDR1 SGHTA, CDR2 FQGNSA. V gave up 4 bases and J gave up 6 bases, with 19 bases separating them. CDR3 coding DNA: TGTGCCAGCAGCTCCCCCGTGGCAGGGGTTATCGAGCAGTACTTC. Translated, it gives CASSSPVAGVIEQYF.

This rearrangement joins TRBV6-6 to TRBJ1-3; 7 bases fit TRBD1. The germline CDR1 and CDR2 sequences are MNHNY and SVGAGI (reference sequence). The CDR3 is 13 residues long. Germline trimming cut 7 bases from V and 2 bases from J; bases unmatched to any gene: 2. CDR3 sequence (DNA): TGTGCCAGCACAGGGGGAGCTGGAAACACCATATATTTT. Translating it yields CASTGGAGNTIYF.